A selection of T cell receptor beta chains follows, all from one sample in a study of T cells expressing NK-cell markers. TCRdb re-analyzed the 5' RACE reads; it lists each CDR3 protein once, without DNA. This specimen shows hundreds of thousands of distinct CDR3 sequences; the ten leading clones hold 6% to 9.5%. The sequencing sample was made of blood T cells: a sorted CD56 or NKG2C T cell subset, CD4+ or CD8+ T cells, or bulk PBMC T cells (not recorded which). The source is a woman aged 18 to 75 in good health. Both conserved end residues are part of each CDR3.

v_gene,j_gene,CDR3aa
TRBV4-1,TRBJ2-7,CASSQWGGTYEQYF
TRBV29-1,TRBJ2-2,CSVEVLAGENTGELFF
TRBV27,TRBJ2-7,CASSFPLGGYEQYF
TRBV29-1,TRBJ2-5,CSVLGPPQETQYF
TRBV29-1,TRBJ1-2,CSARQGASYGYTF
TRBV12-3/TRBV12-4,TRBJ2-5,CASSLLGLAGSQETQYF
TRBV20-1,TRBJ2-1,CSARWREGLSNEQFF
TRBV21-1,TRBJ2-3,CASSQGSDREVREGTQYF
TRBV6-2/TRBV6-3,TRBJ2-1,CASSDVAASYNEQFF
TRBV27,TRBJ2-1,CASSAASGGFNEQFF
TRBV5-1,TRBJ2-3,CASRRGSDTQYF
TRBV20-1,TRBJ2-1,CSASPSGSYEQFF
TRBV7-8,TRBJ2-3,CASSLLWTSGTSTDTQYF
TRBV12-3/TRBV12-4,TRBJ2-4,CASSYRTGSNIQYF
TRBV2,TRBJ2-5,CASSVLGGVQETQYF
TRBV14,TRBJ2-3,CASSRSRTRSTDTQYF
TRBV10-3,TRBJ1-3,CAISESGTVGNTIYF
TRBV11-2,TRBJ2-3,CASSLWGAGRWSDTQYF
TRBV6-2/TRBV6-3,TRBJ2-1,CASNERLTEQFF
TRBV3-1,TRBJ2-1,CASSRLGTSGNEQFF
TRBV6-5,TRBJ2-1,CASSYSREVTNEQFF
TRBV6-5,TRBJ2-5,CASSYGSGGAGETQYF
TRBV11-2,TRBJ2-1,CASSLQAQKNEQFF
TRBV7-2,TRBJ2-1,CASSFFLAGGYNEQFF
TRBV7-2,TRBJ2-2,CASSAQNTGELFF
TRBV20-1,TRBJ2-2,CSAPDYTFANTGELFF
TRBV15,TRBJ2-1,CATGGSYNEQFF
TRBV4-3,TRBJ2-5,CASSQDNRDTETQYF
TRBV7-9,TRBJ1-1,CASSLSPSRNDEAFF
TRBV12-3/TRBV12-4,TRBJ2-6,CASSFGTGEFSGANVLTF
TRBV11-2,TRBJ1-5,CASSGGWGKPQHF